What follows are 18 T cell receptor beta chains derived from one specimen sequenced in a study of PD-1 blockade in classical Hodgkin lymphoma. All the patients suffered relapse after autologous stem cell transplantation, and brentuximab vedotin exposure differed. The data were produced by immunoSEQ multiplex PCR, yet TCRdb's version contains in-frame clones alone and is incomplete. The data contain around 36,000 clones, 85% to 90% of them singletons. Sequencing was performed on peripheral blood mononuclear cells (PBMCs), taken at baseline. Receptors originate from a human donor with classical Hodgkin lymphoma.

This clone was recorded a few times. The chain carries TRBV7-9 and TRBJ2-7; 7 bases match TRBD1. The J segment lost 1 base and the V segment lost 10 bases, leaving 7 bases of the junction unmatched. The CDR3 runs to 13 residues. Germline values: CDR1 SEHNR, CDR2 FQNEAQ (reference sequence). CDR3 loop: CATQTGASYEQYF. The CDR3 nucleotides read TGTGCCACCCAAACAGGGGCATCCTACGAGCAGTACTTC.

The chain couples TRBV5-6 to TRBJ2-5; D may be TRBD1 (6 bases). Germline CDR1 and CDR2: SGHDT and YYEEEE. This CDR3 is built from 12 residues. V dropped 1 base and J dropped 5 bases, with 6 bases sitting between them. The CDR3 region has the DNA TGTGCCAGCAGCTTGAGGGGGGAGACCCAGTACTTC. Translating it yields CASSLRGETQYF.

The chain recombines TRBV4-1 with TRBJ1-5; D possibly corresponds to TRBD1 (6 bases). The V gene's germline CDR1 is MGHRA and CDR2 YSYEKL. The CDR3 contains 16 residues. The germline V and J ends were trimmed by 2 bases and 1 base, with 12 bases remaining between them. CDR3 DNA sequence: TGCGCCAGCAGCCAAATACAGGGTATAAGCAATCAGCCCCAGCATTTT. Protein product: CASSQIQGISNQPQHF.

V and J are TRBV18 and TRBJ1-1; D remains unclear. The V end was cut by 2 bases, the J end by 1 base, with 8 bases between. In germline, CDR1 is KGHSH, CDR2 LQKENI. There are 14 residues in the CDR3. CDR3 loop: CASSPTRSNTEAFF. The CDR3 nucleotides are TGTGCCAGCTCACCAACCAGGTCGAACACTGAAGCTTTCTTT.

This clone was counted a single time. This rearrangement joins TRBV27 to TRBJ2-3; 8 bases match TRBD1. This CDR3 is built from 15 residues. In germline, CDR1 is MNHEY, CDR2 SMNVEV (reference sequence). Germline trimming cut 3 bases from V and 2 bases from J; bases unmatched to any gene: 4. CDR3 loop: CASSLDRVHTDTQYF. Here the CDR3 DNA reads TGTGCCAGCAGTTTGGACAGGGTCCACACAGATACGCAGTATTTT.

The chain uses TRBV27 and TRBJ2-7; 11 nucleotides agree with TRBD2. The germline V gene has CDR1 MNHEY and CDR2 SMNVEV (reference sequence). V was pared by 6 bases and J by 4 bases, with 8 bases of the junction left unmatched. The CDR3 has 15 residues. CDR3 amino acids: CASRLPRLAGYEQYF. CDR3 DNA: TGTGCCAGCAGACTACCGCGACTAGCGGGATACGAGCAGTACTTC.

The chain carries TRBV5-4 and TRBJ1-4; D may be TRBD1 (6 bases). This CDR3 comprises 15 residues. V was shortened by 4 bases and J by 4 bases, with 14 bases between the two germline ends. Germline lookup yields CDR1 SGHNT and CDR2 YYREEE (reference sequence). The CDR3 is CASSPGQPFNEKLFF. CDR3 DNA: TGTGCCAGCAGCCCCGGACAGCCGTTTAATGAAAAACTGTTTTTT.

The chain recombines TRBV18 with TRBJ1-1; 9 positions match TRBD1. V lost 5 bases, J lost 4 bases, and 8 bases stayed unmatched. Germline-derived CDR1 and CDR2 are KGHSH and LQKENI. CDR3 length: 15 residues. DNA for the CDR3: TGTGCCAGCTCAGAGCAGACAGGGGGAGGCACTGAAGCTTTCTTT. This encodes CASSEQTGGGTEAFF.

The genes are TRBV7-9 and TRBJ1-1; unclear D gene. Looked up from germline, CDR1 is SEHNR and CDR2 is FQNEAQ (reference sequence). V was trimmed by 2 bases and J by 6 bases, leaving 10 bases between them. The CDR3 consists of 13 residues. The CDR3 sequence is CASSLRGSPEAFF. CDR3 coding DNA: TGTGCCAGCAGCTTAAGAGGGAGCCCTGAAGCTTTCTTT.

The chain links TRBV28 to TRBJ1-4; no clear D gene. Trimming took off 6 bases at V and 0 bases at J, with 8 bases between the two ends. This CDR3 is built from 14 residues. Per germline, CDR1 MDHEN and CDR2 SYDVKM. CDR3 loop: CASSDIATNEKLFF. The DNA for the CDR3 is TGTGCCAGCAGCGACATTGCAACTAATGAAAAACTGTTTTTT.

The CDR3 spells CASNREDRVNEKLFF. DNA of the CDR3: TGTGCCAGCAATCGAGAGGACAGGGTTAATGAAAAACTGTTTTTT. The chain uses TRBV6-1 and TRBJ1-4; 8 bases agree with TRBD1. Germline V gene lookup returns CDR1 MNHNS and CDR2 SASEGT. The CDR3 sequence is 15 residues long. Trimming took 7 bases from V and 4 from J; bases not matched to a gene: 8.

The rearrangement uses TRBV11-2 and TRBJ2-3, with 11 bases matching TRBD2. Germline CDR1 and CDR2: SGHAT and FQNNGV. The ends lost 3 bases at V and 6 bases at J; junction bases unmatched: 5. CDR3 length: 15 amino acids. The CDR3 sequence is CASSFRLAGLDTQYF. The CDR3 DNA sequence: TGTGCCAGCAGCTTCAGACTAGCGGGATTGGATACGCAGTATTTT.

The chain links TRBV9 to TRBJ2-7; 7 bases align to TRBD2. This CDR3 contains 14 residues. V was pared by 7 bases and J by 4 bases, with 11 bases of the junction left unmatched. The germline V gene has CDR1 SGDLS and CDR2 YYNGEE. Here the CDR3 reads CASGAGTTTYEQYF. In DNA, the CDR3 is TGTGCCAGCGGGGCCGGGACTACAACTTACGAGCAGTACTTC.

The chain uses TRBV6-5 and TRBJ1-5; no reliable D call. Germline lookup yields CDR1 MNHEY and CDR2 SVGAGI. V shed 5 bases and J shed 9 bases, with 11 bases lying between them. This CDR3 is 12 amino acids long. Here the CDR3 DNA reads TGTGCCAGCAGTACTGTGTCTCGGCCCCAGCATTTT. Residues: CASSTVSRPQHF.

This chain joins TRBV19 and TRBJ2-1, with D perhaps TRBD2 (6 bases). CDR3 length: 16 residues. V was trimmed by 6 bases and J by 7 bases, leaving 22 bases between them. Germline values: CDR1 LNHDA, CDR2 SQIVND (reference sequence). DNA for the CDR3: TGTGCCAGTAGCAGCAGGGATAAAAGTCGGGGGAATGAGCAGTTCTTC. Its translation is CASSSRDKSRGNEQFF.

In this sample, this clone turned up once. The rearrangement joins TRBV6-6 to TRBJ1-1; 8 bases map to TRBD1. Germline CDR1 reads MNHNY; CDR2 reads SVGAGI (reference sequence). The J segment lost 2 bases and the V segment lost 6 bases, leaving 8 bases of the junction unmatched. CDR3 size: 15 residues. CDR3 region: CASSRGRGVNTEAFF. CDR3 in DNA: TGTGCCAGCAGCAGGGGGCGAGGGGTAAACACTGAAGCTTTCTTT.

The CDR3 loop reads CASSRGGRGNQPQHF. The CDR3, as DNA: TGTGCCAGCAGCAGAGGGGGCAGGGGCAATCAGCCCCAGCATTTT. V and J are TRBV5-6 and TRBJ1-5, with TRBD1 matching over 7 bases. The germline V gene encodes CDR1 SGHDT and CDR2 YYEEEE. This CDR3 region has 15 residues. V trimming: 4 bases; J trimming: 2 bases; junction bases outside the gene matches: 6.

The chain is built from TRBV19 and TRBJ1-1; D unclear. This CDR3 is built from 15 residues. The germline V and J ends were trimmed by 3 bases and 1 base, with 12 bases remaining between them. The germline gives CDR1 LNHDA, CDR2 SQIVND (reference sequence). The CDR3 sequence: CASSMRVRTNTEAFF. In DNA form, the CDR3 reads TGTGCCAGTAGTATGAGAGTCAGGACGAACACTGAAGCTTTCTTT.